Listed below are T cell receptor beta chains from one sample, sequenced in a study of shared clonotypes between healthy human individuals. Here immunoSEQ multiplex PCR was the method, and the copy in TCRdb shows in-frame clones only, minus some. The sample yields millions of clones, 95% seen once. Source material: naive CD4+ T cells sorted from blood. These TCRs come from a man between 18 and 35 years old in good health. CDR3s include the opening cysteine and the closing phenylalanine or tryptophan. A D gene is named only where the DNA matches it firmly. Clone size is shown for a subset of rows, as once, few, many or a class of expanded clone.

abundance: .
d_gene: .
v_gene: TRBV19
j_gene: TRBJ1-1
CDR3nt: TGTGCCAGTAGTATAAGTGTAATGAACACTGAAGCTTTCTTT
CDR3aa: CASSISVMNTEAFF

abundance: .
d_gene: TRBD2
v_gene: TRBV5-1
j_gene: TRBJ2-5
CDR3nt: TGCGCCAGCAGCTTCAGCGGGGGAACGCTAGCGACCCAGTACTTC
CDR3aa: CASSFSGGTLATQYF

abundance: .
d_gene: .
v_gene: TRBV5-4
j_gene: TRBJ2-1
CDR3nt: TGTGCCAGCAGCGTCCGAAGGGACAATGAGCAGTTCTTC
CDR3aa: CASSVRRDNEQFF

abundance: .
d_gene: .
v_gene: TRBV10-3
j_gene: TRBJ1-5
CDR3nt: TGTGCCATCAGTGAGAAGGGTGTGGGCAATCAGCCCCAGCATTTT
CDR3aa: CAISEKGVGNQPQHF

abundance: .
d_gene: .
v_gene: TRBV18
j_gene: TRBJ2-5
CDR3nt: TGTGCCAGCTCATCACAGGGCGCCCAAGAGACCCAGTACTTC
CDR3aa: CASSSQGAQETQYF

abundance: .
d_gene: .
v_gene: TRBV7-8
j_gene: TRBJ2-7
CDR3nt: TGTGCTGGACGCCGTGATATCCTGGCCGAGCAGTACTTC
CDR3aa: CAGRRDILAEQYF

abundance: .
d_gene: .
v_gene: TRBV30
j_gene: TRBJ1-5
CDR3nt: TGTGCCCGGCCGGGCCAGGCAGATCAGCCCCAGCATTTT
CDR3aa: CARPGQADQPQHF

abundance: .
d_gene: TRBD1
v_gene: TRBV14
j_gene: TRBJ2-3
CDR3nt: TGTGCCAGCAGCCAGGAAACAGGGGTTAGGACAGATACGCAGTATTTT
CDR3aa: CASSQETGVRTDTQYF

abundance: .
d_gene: TRBD2
v_gene: TRBV7-2
j_gene: TRBJ2-1
CDR3nt: TGTGCCAGCAGTGCTGCGGGAGTCCTCTACAATGAGCAGTTCTTC
CDR3aa: CASSAAGVLYNEQFF

abundance: .
d_gene: .
v_gene: TRBV4-3
j_gene: TRBJ2-1
CDR3nt: TGCGCCAGCAGCCAGCACAATCTATTTCTCCACAATGAGCAGTTCTTC
CDR3aa: CASSQHNLFLHNEQFF

abundance: .
d_gene: .
v_gene: TRBV4-1
j_gene: TRBJ2-7
CDR3nt: TGCGCCAGCAGCCAAGATTGGGAGTACGAGCAGTACTTC
CDR3aa: CASSQDWEYEQYF

abundance: .
d_gene: .
v_gene: TRBV6-6
j_gene: TRBJ1-5
CDR3nt: TGTGCCAGCAGTCCAGACAGGTTAGATCAGCCCCAGCATTTT
CDR3aa: CASSPDRLDQPQHF

abundance: .
d_gene: .
v_gene: TRBV11-2
j_gene: TRBJ2-4
CDR3nt: TGTGCCAGCAGCCAGCAACCGTGGGGCTTACAGTACTTC
CDR3aa: CASSQQPWGLQYF

abundance: .
d_gene: .
v_gene: TRBV25-1
j_gene: TRBJ2-3
CDR3nt: TGTGCCAGCAGTGTGGGTGGTGGCACAGATACGCAGTATTTT
CDR3aa: CASSVGGGTDTQYF

abundance: once
d_gene: TRBD1
v_gene: TRBV10-1
j_gene: TRBJ2-1
CDR3nt: TGCGCCAGCAGTGATTACGGACAGGTGGATGAGCAGTTCTTC
CDR3aa: CASSDYGQVDEQFF

abundance: few
d_gene: .
v_gene: TRBV7-2
j_gene: TRBJ2-7
CDR3nt: TGTGCCAGCAGCTTAGCGCCCCTGGTGACGGGCCCGACCGAGCAGTACTTC
CDR3aa: CASSLAPLVTGPTEQYF

abundance: .
d_gene: TRBD1
v_gene: TRBV29-1
j_gene: TRBJ1-1
CDR3nt: TGCAGCGTTGGGGACAGGGGTTCTGGGCACACTGAAGCTTTCTTT
CDR3aa: CSVGDRGSGHTEAFF

abundance: once
d_gene: TRBD1
v_gene: TRBV2
j_gene: TRBJ1-2
CDR3nt: TGTGCCAGCAGTGAGGTTTTGACAGGGGAAGAACGTGGCTACACCTTC
CDR3aa: CASSEVLTGEERGYTF

abundance: once
d_gene: .
v_gene: TRBV18
j_gene: TRBJ2-1
CDR3nt: TGTGCCAGCTCACCACCGGCGAGGGTGAATGAGCAGTTCTTC
CDR3aa: CASSPPARVNEQFF

abundance: .
d_gene: .
v_gene: TRBV4-1
j_gene: TRBJ2-3
CDR3nt: TGCGCCAGCAGCCTCCTGACTCCGCCAACGCAGTATTTT
CDR3aa: CASSLLTPPTQYF

abundance: .
d_gene: .
v_gene: TRBV6-1
j_gene: TRBJ2-7
CDR3nt: TGTGCCAGCAGTGATACCTCCTACGAGCAGTACTTC
CDR3aa: CASSDTSYEQYF

abundance: .
d_gene: .
v_gene: TRBV7-9
j_gene: TRBJ2-6
CDR3nt: TGTGCCAGCAGCTTACGGGTTGAGGCCAACGTCCTGACTTTC
CDR3aa: CASSLRVEANVLTF

abundance: .
d_gene: .
v_gene: TRBV30
j_gene: TRBJ2-7
CDR3nt: TGTGCCTGGAGTGTAGGACCCTACGAGCAGTACTTC
CDR3aa: CAWSVGPYEQYF

abundance: .
d_gene: .
v_gene: TRBV19
j_gene: TRBJ1-5
CDR3nt: TGTGCCAGTAGTACAGGGACAAGGGTTCAGCCCCAGCATTTT
CDR3aa: CASSTGTRVQPQHF

abundance: .
d_gene: TRBD2
v_gene: TRBV15
j_gene: TRBJ2-3
CDR3nt: TGTGCCACCAGCAGAGATCGTAAGGGCGGGGGATTCGCAGATACGCAGTATTTT
CDR3aa: CATSRDRKGGGFADTQYF

abundance: .
d_gene: TRBD2
v_gene: TRBV7-2
j_gene: TRBJ2-3
CDR3nt: TGTGCCAGCAGCTACGGTGGGCGGGGGGCGAACACAGATACGCAGTATTTT
CDR3aa: CASSYGGRGANTDTQYF

abundance: .
d_gene: .
v_gene: TRBV30
j_gene: TRBJ2-5
CDR3nt: TGTGCCTGGTCTTTCCCGTGGGACACCCAAGAGACCCAGTACTTC
CDR3aa: CAWSFPWDTQETQYF

abundance: once
d_gene: TRBD1
v_gene: TRBV6-1
j_gene: TRBJ2-4
CDR3nt: TGTGCCAGCAGAGGTGGACAGGAGGAAACAAACATTCAGTACTTC
CDR3aa: CASRGGQEETNIQYF

abundance: .
d_gene: .
v_gene: TRBV28
j_gene: TRBJ2-1
CDR3nt: TGTGCCAGCAGTTTATTAAATTTTCGGGACCGAGGGCTCGATGAGCAGTTCTTC
CDR3aa: CASSLLNFRDRGLDEQFF

abundance: .
d_gene: TRBD2
v_gene: TRBV18
j_gene: TRBJ2-2
CDR3nt: TGTGCCAGCTCTCGGACTAGCGGGAGTATGAACACCGGGGAGCTGTTTTTT
CDR3aa: CASSRTSGSMNTGELFF

abundance: few
d_gene: .
v_gene: TRBV30
j_gene: TRBJ2-3
CDR3nt: TGTGCCTGGAAGGGGGACACAGATACGCAGTATTTT
CDR3aa: CAWKGDTDTQYF